Listed here are 2 T cell receptor beta chains from one sample, sequenced in a study of blood T cell repertoires in COVID-19 (dated by TCRdb to the early 2020s). Preparation of the library involved the immunoSEQ multiplex PCR assay. TCRdb holds this immuneACCESS table with in-frame rearrangements only. Some clones are missing; in checked studies, unresolved V genes explain under half, and the rest has no known cause. The sample data list 250,000 to 350,000 clones, and approximately 87% of these were observed just once. About 5.4% of the sample rests with the top ten. The source material was PBMCs or T cells enriched from blood (not recorded which). The receptors shown here come from a woman aged 25-40 years who had recovered from COVID-19.

CDR3 nucleotide sequence: TGTGCCAGCAGTGGGCCCAGGGGCACTGAAGCTTTCTTT. This codes for CASSGPRGTEAFF. The chain carries TRBV2 and TRBJ1-1; tentatively, D is TRBD1 (6 bases). This CDR3 spans 13 amino acids. Per germline, CDR1 SNHLY and CDR2 FYNNEI. The V end lost 4 bases, the J end lost 4 bases, and 10 bases lay between the germline ends.

This rearrangement joins TRBV14 to TRBJ1-4; unclear D gene. V lost 1 base, J lost 5 bases, and 8 bases lay in between. CDR1 SGHDN and CDR2 FVKESK come from the germline V gene. The CDR3 consists of 14 residues. The CDR3 loop reads CASSQGGGNEKLFF. The CDR3 region has the DNA TGTGCCAGCAGCCAAGGTGGAGGGAATGAAAAACTGTTTTTT.